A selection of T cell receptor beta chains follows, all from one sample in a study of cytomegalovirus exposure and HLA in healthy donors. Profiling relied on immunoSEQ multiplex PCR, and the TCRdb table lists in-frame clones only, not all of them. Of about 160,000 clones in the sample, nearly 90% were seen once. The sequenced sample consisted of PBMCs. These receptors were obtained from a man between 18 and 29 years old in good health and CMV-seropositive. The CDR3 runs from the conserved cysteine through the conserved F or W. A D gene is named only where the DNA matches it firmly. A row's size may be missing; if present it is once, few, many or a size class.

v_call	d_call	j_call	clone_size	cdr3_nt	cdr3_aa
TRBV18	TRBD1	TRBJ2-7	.	TGTGCCAGCTCACCAACGGGACAGGATATGTACGAGCAGTACTTC	CASSPTGQDMYEQYF
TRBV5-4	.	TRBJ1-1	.	TGTGCCAGCAGCAAACAAAGGACAGACAACACTGAAGCTTTCTTT	CASSKQRTDNTEAFF
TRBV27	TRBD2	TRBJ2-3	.	TGTGCCAGCAGTCCCCCTCTAGCGGGAGGAGAAGATACGCAGTATTTT	CASSPPLAGGEDTQYF
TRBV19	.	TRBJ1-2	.	TGTGCCAGTAGCCCAACTGACACCATTAGGGGTGGCTACACCTTC	CASSPTDTIRGGYTF
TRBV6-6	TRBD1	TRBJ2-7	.	TGTGCCAGCTCCGGGACAGACTCCTACGAGCAGTACTTC	CASSGTDSYEQYF
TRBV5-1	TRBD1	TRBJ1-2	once	TGCGCCAGCAGCTTGGAACCGACAGGGCTCTATGGCTACACCTTC	CASSLEPTGLYGYTF
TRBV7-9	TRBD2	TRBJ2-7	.	TGTGCCACCGTAAAGGTTAGCGGGGGACTCTACGAGCAGTACTTC	CATVKVSGGLYEQYF
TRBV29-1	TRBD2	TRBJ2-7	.	TGCAGCGTTGGATGGACTAGCGGTAACTACGAGCAGTACTTC	CSVGWTSGNYEQYF
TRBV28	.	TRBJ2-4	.	TGTGCCAGCAGCGGCAAAAACATTCAGTACTTC	CASSGKNIQYF
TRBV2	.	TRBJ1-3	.	TGTGCCAGCAGCGAACAGGGATATGCTGGAAACACCATATATTTT	CASSEQGYAGNTIYF
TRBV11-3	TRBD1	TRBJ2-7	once	TGTGCCAGCAGCCATACAGGGGGTTTCGACGAGCAGTACTTC	CASSHTGGFDEQYF
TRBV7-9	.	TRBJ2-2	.	TGTGCCAGCACCACCGCAGGGGGGACCGGGGAGCTGTTTTTT	CASTTAGGTGELFF
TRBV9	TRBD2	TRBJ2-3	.	TGTGCCAGCAGCGTAGCTACTAGCGGGGCCCTAGATACGCAGTATTTT	CASSVATSGALDTQYF
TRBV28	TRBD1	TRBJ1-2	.	TGTGCCAGCAGTTCGCCGACAGGGGGCCCCCATAACTATGGCTACACCTTC	CASSSPTGGPHNYGYTF
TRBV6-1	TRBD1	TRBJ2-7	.	TGTGCCAGCAAGGACGGGACAGCATTTTACGAGCAGTACTTC	CASKDGTAFYEQYF
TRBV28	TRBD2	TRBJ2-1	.	TGTGCCAGCAGTCACGGACAGGCGACCTATCTTGCATCGACTAGCGGGACTTCCTACAATGAGCAGTTCTTC	CASSHGQATYLASTSGTSYNEQFF
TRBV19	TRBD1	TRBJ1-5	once	TGTGCCAGTATGTCAACCAAGCGGGACAGGGGGTGGAATCAGCCCCAGCATTTT	CASMSTKRDRGWNQPQHF
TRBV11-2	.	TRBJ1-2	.	TGTGCCAGCAGCTACTCTGGGGGCGCAAGCTACACCTTC	CASSYSGGASYTF
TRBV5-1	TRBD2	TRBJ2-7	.	TGCGCCAGCAGCCAGATGGGACTAGCGGGAGGGGAGCAGTACTTC	CASSQMGLAGGEQYF
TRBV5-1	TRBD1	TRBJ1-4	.	TGCGCCAGCAGCCTTTCGAGCGGACAGGGGGGGGGTGAAAAACTGTTTTTT	CASSLSSGQGGGEKLFF
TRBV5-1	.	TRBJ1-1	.	TGCGCCAGCAGCTTGGAACATCTGAACACTGAAGCTTTCTTT	CASSLEHLNTEAFF
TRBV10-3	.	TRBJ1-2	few	TGTGCCATCAGGGAGGACAGCCCTAACTATGGCTACACCTTC	CAIREDSPNYGYTF
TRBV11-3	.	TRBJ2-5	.	TGTGCCAGCAGCCCGGGGATTTGGGGACTTATCGAGGAGACCCAGTACTTC	CASSPGIWGLIEETQYF
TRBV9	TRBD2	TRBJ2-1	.	TGTGCCAGCAGCAGCAGCGGGAGCTACAATGAGCAGTTCTTC	CASSSSGSYNEQFF
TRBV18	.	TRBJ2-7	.	TGTGCCAGCTCACCAAGACAGGTCTACGAGCAGTACTTC	CASSPRQVYEQYF
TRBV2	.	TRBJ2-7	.	TGTGCCAGCAGTGAAGGGGCAGGGTTCAACGAGCAGTACTTC	CASSEGAGFNEQYF
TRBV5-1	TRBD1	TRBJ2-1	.	TGCGCCAGCGGACAGGGTTCCTACAATGAGCAGTTCTTC	CASGQGSYNEQFF
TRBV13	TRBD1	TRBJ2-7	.	TGTGCCAGCAGCTCGGGGACAGGGGGCGATCAGTACTTC	CASSSGTGGDQYF
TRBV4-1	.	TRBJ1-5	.	TGCGCCAGCAGCCAACTCCCGGGGAGGGCGGATCAGCCCCAGCATTTT	CASSQLPGRADQPQHF
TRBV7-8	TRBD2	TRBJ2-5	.	TGTGCCAGCAGCCCCCCCGGGAGGGAGACCCAGTACTTC	CASSPPGRETQYF
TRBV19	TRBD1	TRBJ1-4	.	TGTGCCAGTACCCTCTCAGGGGCAGGGGGCGAAAAACTGTTTTTT	CASTLSGAGGEKLFF
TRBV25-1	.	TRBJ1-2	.	TGTGCCAGCAGTGATTTCTTTCGGGGCTACACCTTC	CASSDFFRGYTF